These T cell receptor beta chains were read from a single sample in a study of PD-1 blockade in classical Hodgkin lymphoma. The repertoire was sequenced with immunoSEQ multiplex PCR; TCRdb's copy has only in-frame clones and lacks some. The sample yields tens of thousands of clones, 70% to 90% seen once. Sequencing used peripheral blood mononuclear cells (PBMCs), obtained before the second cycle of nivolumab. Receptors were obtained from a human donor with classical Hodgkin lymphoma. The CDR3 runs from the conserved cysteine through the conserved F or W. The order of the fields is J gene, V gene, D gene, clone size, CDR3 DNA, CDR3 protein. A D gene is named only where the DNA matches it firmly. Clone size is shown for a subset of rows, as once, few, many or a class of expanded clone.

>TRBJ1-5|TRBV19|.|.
TGTGCCAGTGCAAAGAGTGGGGGATTGGATCAGCCCCAGCATTTT
CASAKSGGLDQPQHF
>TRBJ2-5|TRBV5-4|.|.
TGTGCCAGCAGCTTGGTTGGCGGGCAAGAGACCCAGTACTTC
CASSLVGGQETQYF
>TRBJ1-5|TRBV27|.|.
TGTGCCAGCAGTTTATCGCCGGGTAGTCGTCAGCCCCAGCATTTT
CASSLSPGSRQPQHF
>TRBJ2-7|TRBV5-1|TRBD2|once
TGCGCCAGCAGAGATGCACCTGGGGAGGGCTCCTACGAGCAGTACTTC
CASRDAPGEGSYEQYF
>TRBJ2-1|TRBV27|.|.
TGTGCCAGCAGGGACAGGGACAGCGGGAGGCGTAGATACAATGAGCAGTTCTTC
CASRDRDSGRRRYNEQFF
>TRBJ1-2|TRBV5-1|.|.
TGCGCCAGCAGCCCTCAGGTCACGGGTCAGGGAAATGGCTACACCTTC
CASSPQVTGQGNGYTF
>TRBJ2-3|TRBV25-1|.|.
TGTGCCAGCAGTGGCCCTGGGGCCGATACGCAGTATTTT
CASSGPGADTQYF
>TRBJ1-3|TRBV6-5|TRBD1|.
TGTGCCAGCAGTTTAGGACAGGGCAGTTACACCATATATTTT
CASSLGQGSYTIYF
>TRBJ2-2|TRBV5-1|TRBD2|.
TGCGCCAGCAGCCGGACTAGCGGGAGATGGGCCACCGGGGAGCTGTTTTTT
CASSRTSGRWATGELFF
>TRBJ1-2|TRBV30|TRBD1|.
TGTGCCTGGAGTACAGGGGGCCATGGCTACACCTTC
CAWSTGGHGYTF
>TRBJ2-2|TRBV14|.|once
TGTGCCAGCAGCCAAAACGGGGGAAGTGCCGGGGAGCTGTTTTTT
CASSQNGGSAGELFF
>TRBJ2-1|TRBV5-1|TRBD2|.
TGCGCCAGCAGCTTGTCCCACGCTAGCGGGAGAAGAAATGAGCAGTTCTTC
CASSLSHASGRRNEQFF
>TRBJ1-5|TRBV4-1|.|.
TGCGCCAGCAGCCACCTGGTAGTAGGGGGTAATCAGCCCCAGCATTTT
CASSHLVVGGNQPQHF
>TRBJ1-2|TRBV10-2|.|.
TGCGCCAGTCGGGACGGTGGATATGGCTACACCTTC
CASRDGGYGYTF
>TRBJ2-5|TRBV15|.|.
TGTGCCACCAGCGGGGCCACGGGAGTCCGCGGGACCCAGTACTTC
CATSGATGVRGTQYF
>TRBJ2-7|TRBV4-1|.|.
TGCGCCAGCAGCCCCTCAAATTTCGGGACGTTTATGTACGAGCAGTACTTC
CASSPSNFGTFMYEQYF
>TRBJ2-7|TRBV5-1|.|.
TGCGCCAGCAGCAGGGAAGATACTAGAGGCGAGCAGTACTTC
CASSREDTRGEQYF
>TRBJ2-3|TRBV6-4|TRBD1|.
TGTGCCAGCAGTGACTCCGTGGACAGGGCGGATACGCAGTATTTT
CASSDSVDRADTQYF
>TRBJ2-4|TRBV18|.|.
TGTGCCAGCTCACCACCATTTTGGGGGAGTGCCAAAAACATTCAGTACTTC
CASSPPFWGSAKNIQYF
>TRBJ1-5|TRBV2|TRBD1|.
TGTGCCAGCACCTTCCAGGGGGCCGGGAATCAGCCCCAGCATTTT
CASTFQGAGNQPQHF
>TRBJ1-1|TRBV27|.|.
TGTGCCAGCAGTCTCAGGGTTTCAGGCACTGAAGCTTTCTTT
CASSLRVSGTEAFF